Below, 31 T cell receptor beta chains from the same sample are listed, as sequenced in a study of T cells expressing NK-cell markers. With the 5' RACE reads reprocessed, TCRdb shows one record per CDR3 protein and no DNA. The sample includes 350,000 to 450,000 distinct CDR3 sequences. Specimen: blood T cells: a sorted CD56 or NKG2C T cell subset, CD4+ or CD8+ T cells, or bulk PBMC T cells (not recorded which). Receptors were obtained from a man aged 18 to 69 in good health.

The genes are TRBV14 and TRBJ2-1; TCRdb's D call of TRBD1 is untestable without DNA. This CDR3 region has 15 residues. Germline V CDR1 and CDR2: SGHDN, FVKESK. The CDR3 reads CASSQDKGHPNEQFF. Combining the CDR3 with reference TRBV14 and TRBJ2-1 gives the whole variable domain EAGVTQFPSHSVIEKGQTVTLRCDPISGHDNLYWYRRVMGKEIKFLLHFVKESKQDESGMPNNRFLAERTGGTYSTLKVQPAELEDSGVYFCASSQDKGHPNEQFFGPGTRLTVL.

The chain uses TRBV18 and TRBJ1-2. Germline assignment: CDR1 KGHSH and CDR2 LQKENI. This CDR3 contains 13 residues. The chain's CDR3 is CASSPQSKEGYTF.

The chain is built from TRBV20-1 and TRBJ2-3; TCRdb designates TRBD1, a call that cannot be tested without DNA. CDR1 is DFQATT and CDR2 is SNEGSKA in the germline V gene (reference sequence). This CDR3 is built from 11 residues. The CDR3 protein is CSAWAVTTQYF.

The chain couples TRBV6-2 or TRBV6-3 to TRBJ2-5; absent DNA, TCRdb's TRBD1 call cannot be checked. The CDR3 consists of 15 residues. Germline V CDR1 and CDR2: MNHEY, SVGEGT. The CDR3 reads CASSWGGAGQETQYF.

CDR3 protein: CAISPGTGKETQYF. V is TRBV10-3 and J is TRBJ2-5; the D gene TCRdb calls, TRBD1, cannot be checked with no DNA. Germline values: CDR1 ENHRY, CDR2 SYGVKD. The CDR3 runs to 14 residues.

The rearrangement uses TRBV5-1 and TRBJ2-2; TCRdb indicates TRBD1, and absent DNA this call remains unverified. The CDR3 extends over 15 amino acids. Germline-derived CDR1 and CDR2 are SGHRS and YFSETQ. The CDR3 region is CASSFQGAPSGELFF.

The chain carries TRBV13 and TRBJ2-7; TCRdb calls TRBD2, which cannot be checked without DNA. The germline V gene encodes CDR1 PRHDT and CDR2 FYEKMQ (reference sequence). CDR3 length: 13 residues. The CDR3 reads CASSKGPNGEQYF.

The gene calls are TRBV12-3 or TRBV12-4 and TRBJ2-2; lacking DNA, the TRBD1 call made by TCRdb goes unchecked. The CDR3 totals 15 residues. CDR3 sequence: CASSLSGGITGELFF.

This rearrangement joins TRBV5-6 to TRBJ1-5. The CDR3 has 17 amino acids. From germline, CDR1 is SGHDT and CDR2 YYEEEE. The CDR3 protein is CASSLLGETGSNQPQHF.

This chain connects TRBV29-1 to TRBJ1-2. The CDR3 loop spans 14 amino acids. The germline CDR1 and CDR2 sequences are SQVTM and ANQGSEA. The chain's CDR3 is CSARRGGGAYGYTF.

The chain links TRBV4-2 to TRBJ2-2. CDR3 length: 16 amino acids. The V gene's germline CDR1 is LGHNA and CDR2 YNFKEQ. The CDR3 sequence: CASSPNTLSNTGELFF.

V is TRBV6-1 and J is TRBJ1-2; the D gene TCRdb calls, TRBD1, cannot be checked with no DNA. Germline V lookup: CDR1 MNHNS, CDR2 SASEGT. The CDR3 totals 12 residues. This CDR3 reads CASSTGTRGYTF.

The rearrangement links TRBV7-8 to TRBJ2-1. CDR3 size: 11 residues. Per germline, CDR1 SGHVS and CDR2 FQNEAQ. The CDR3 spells CASSKLTDEFF.

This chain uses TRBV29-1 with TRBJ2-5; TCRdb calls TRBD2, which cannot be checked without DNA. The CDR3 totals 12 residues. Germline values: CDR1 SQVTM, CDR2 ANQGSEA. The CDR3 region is CSVRAAGETQYF.

This chain's CDR3 is CASRDRDFYNEQFF. The chain combines TRBV6-1 with TRBJ2-1; with no DNA, the TCRdb D assignment of TRBD2 cannot be verified. The germline CDR1 and CDR2 sequences are MNHNS and SASEGT. The CDR3 spans 14 residues.

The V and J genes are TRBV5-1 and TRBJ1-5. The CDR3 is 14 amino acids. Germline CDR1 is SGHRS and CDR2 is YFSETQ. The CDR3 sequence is CASSLVAGTQPQHF.

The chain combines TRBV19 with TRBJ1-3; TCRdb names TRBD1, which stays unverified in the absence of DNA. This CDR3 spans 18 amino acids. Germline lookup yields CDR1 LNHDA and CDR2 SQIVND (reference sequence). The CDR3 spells CASRTGTNLYSSGNTIYF.

CDR3 in amino acids: CSARGRAGETQYF. The chain joins TRBV20-1 to TRBJ2-5; TCRdb gives TRBD2 as the D gene, but with no DNA this cannot be confirmed. The CDR3 is made up of 13 amino acids. CDR1 and CDR2 (germline): DFQATT, SNEGSKA (reference sequence).

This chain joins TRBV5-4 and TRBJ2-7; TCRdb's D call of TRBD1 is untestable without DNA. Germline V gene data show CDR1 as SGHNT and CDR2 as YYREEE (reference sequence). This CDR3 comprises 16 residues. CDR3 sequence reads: CASSLEKGQEIYEQYF. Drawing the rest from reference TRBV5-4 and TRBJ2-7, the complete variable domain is ETGVTQSPTHLIKTRGQQVTLRCSSQSGHNTVSWYQQALGQGPQFIFQYYREEENGRGNFPPRFSGLQFPNYSSELNVNALELDDSALYLCASSLEKGQEIYEQYFGPGTRLTVT.

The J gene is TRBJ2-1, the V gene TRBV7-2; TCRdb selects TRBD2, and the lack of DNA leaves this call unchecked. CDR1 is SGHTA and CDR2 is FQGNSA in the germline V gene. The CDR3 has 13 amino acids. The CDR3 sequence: CASSGLAGGEQFF.

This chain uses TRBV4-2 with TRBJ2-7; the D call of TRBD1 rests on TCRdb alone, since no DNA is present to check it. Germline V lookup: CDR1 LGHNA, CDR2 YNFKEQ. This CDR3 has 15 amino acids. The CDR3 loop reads CASSRERTGEYEQYF.

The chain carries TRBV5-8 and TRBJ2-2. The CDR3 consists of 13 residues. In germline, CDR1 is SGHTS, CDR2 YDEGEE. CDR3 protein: CASSLQLRGELFF.

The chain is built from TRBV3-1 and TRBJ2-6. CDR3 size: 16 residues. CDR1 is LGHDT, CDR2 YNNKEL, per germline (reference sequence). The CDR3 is CASSQDLGFGANVLTF.

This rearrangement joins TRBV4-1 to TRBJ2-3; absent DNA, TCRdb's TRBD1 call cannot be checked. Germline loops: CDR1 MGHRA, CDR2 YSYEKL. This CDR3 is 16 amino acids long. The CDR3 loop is CASSYRPQGRGDTQYF.

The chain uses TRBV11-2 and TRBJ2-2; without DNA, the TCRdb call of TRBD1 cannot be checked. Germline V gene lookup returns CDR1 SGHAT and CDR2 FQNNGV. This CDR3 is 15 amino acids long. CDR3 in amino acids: CASSPLNRGVGELFF. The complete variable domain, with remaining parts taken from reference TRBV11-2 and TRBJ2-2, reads EAGVAQSPRYKIIEKRQSVAFWCNPISGHATLYWYQQILGQGPKLLIQFQNNGVVDDSQLPKDRFSAERLKGVDSTLKIQPAKLEDSAVYLCASSPLNRGVGELFFGEGSRLTVL.

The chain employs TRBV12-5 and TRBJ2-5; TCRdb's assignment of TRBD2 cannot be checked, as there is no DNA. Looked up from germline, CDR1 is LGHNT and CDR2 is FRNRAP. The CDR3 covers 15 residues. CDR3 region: CASGLVPAGEETQYF.

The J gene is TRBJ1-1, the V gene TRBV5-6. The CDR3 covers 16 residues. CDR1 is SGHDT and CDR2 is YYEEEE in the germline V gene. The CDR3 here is CASSSIQGSENTEAFF. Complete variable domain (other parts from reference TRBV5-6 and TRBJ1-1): DAGVTQSPTHLIKTRGQQVTLRCSPKSGHDTVSWYQQALGQGPQFIFQYYEEEERQRGNFPDRFSGHQFPNYSSELNVNALLLGDSALYLCASSSIQGSENTEAFFGQGTRLTVV.

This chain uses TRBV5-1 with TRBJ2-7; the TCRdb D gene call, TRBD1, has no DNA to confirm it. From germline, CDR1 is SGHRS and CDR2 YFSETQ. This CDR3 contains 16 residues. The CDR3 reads CASSLRRGTASYEQYF.

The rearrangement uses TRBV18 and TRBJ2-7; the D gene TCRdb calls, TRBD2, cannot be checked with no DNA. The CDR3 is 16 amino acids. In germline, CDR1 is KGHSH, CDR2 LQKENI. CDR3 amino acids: CASSPGLAVFSYEQYF. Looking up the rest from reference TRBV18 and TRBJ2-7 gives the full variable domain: NAGVMQNPRHLVRRRGQEARLRCSPMKGHSHVYWYRQLPEEGLKFMVYLQKENIIDESGMPKERFSAEFPKEGPSILRIQQVVRGDSAAYFCASSPGLAVFSYEQYFGPGTRLTVT.

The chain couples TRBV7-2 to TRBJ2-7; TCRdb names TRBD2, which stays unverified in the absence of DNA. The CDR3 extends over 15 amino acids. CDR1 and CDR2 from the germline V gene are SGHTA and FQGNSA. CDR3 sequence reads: CASSLVPRTSNEQYF.

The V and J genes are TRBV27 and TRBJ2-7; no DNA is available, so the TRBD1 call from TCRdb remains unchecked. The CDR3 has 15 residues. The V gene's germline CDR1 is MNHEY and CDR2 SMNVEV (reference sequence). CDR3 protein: CASSLAQGITYEQYF.